Sequencing of this T cell receptor (beta chain) was carried out in a study of graft-versus-host responses after intestinal transplantation. The assay was immunoSEQ multiplex PCR, and TCRdb's table has in-frame clones only and misses some. The sample yields some 64,000 clones, 90% seen once. Of note for this clone: Antigen: not known.

V lost 1 base and J 6 bases, leaving 13 bases between the germline ends. The CDR3 is 14 amino acids. CDR1 is SQVTM and CDR2 is ANQGSEA in the germline V gene. J is TRBJ2-1 and V is TRBV29-1; maybe TRBD2 (5 bases). The sequenced sample was unstimulated CD8+ T cells sorted from spleen or lymph node cells, obtained before transplant. The TCR sequence derives from a human donor who was the organ donor for an intestinal transplant. The CDR3 DNA follows: TGCAGCGTTGAAGCCGGGAACCTAGGCAATGAGCAGTTCTTC. It specifies CSVEAGNLGNEQFF.